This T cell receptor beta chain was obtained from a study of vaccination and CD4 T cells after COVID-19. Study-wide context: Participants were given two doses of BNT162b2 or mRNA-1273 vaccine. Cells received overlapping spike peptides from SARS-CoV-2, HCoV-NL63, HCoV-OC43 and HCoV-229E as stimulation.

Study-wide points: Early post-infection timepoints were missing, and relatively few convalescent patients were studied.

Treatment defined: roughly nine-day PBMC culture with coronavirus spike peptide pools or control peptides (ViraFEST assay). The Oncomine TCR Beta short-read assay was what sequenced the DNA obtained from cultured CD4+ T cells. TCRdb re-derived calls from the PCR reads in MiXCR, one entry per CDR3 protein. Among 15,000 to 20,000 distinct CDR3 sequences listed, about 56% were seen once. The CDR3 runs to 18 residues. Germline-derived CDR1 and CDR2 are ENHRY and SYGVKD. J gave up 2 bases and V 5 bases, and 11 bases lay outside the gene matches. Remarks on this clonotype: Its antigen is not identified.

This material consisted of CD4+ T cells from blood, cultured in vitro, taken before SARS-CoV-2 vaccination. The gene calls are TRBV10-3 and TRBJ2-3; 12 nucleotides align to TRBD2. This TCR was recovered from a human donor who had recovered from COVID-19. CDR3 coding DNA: TGTGCCATCAGTCTCAACCCCGGACTAGCGGGATTCACAGATACGCAGTATTTT. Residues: CAISLNPGLAGFTDTQYF.